The 5 T cell receptor beta chains below come from one sample, sequenced in a study of T cell responses to AZD1222 COVID-19 vaccine. Sequencing used immunoSEQ multiplex PCR; TCRdb keeps in-frame clones, though not all of them. Among fewer than 180,000 clones listed, 90% to 95% were seen once. This specimen consisted of peripheral blood, obtained on day 0 of AZD1222 vaccination. All receptors come from an adult in good health.

This clone appeared a few times. This sequence joins TRBV6-5 and TRBJ2-2; D may be TRBD1 (6 bases). The V gene lost 8 bases and the J gene lost 6 bases, with 13 bases spanning the gap. This CDR3 contains 13 residues. Germline CDR1 MNHEY, CDR2 SVGAGI. The DNA of the CDR3 is TGTGCCAGCCGAGAACAGGGATCCGGGGAGCTGTTTTTT. Its translation: CASREQGSGELFF.

This chain connects TRBV6-5 to TRBJ2-7; D assignment may be TRBD1 or TRBD2 (6 bases each). From germline, CDR1 is MNHEY and CDR2 SVGAGI. V lost 8 bases and J lost 3, with 17 bases in between. CDR3 length: 14 amino acids. The CDR3 spells CASQGLRGDYEQYV. As DNA, the CDR3 is TGTGCCAGCCAAGGTCTAAGGGGGGACTACGAGCAGTACGTC.

This chain joins TRBV6-5 and TRBJ1-2, with D uncertain. The CDR3 contains 13 residues. Per germline, CDR1 MNHEY and CDR2 SVGAGI. V was shortened by 8 bases and J by 5 bases, with 15 bases between the two germline ends. In DNA form, the CDR3 reads TGTGCCAGCCGACTATCGGGGAGTTATGGCTACACCTTC. Translated: CASRLSGSYGYTF.

The chain links TRBV19 to TRBJ1-1, with D uncertain. Germline-derived CDR1 and CDR2 are LNHDA and SQIVND (reference sequence). This CDR3 region has 15 residues. V lost 5 bases and J lost 3, with 16 bases in between. CDR3 nucleotides: TGTGCCAGTAGTTCTCACTACGCCGTGGACACTGAAGCTTTCTTT. As protein: CASSSHYAVDTEAFF.

The rearrangement joins TRBV19 to TRBJ2-3; maybe TRBD2 (5 bases). Germline CDR1 LNHDA, CDR2 SQIVND (reference sequence). The ends were cut back, 4 bases at V and 2 bases at J, with 7 bases in the middle. The length of the CDR3 is 13 residues. Here the CDR3 DNA reads TGTGCCAGTAGTAACGGACTCACAGATACGCAGTATTTT. This codes for CASSNGLTDTQYF.